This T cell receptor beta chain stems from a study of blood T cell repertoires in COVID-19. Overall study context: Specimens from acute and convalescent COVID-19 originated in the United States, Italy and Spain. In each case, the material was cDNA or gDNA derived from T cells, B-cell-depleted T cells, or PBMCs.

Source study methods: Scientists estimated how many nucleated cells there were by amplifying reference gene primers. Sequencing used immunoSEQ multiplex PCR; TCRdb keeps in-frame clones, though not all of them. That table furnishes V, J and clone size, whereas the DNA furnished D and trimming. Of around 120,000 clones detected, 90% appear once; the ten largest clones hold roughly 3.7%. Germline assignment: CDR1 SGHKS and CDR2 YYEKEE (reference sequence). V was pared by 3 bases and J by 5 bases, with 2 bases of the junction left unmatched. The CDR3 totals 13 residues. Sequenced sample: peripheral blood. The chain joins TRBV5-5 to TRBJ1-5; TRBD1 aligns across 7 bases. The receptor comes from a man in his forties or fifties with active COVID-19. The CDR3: CASSYDRDQPQHF. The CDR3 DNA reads TGTGCCAGCAGCTATGACAGGGATCAGCCCCAGCATTTT.